The rows below give T cell receptor beta chains drawn from one sample of a study of shared clonotypes between healthy human individuals. The assay was immunoSEQ multiplex PCR, and TCRdb's table has in-frame clones only and misses some. The data contain more than 1.2 million clones, about 98.5% of them seen just once; the ten biggest clones take up approximately 0.4%. Source material: naive CD4+ T cells sorted from blood. These receptors all stem from a man aged 30-40 years in good health. The CDR3 runs from the conserved cysteine through the conserved F or W.

cdr3_aa: CASSLPHLETQYF; j_call: TRBJ2-5; v_call: TRBV5-1
cdr3_aa: CASSLPGGIGQFF; j_call: TRBJ2-1; v_call: TRBV11-2
cdr3_aa: CASQTSGSSYNEQLF; j_call: TRBJ2-1; v_call: TRBV19
cdr3_aa: CSARAKEQFF; j_call: TRBJ2-1; v_call: TRBV20-1
cdr3_aa: CASSPPGADTQYF; j_call: TRBJ2-3; v_call: TRBV27
cdr3_aa: CASSPRTNFYGYTF; j_call: TRBJ1-2; v_call: TRBV5-6
cdr3_aa: CAWTGTLTNIQYF; j_call: TRBJ2-4; v_call: TRBV30
cdr3_aa: CASSYEAGVYNEQFF; j_call: TRBJ2-1; v_call: TRBV6-5
cdr3_aa: CASSEAWFLGRQPQHF; j_call: TRBJ1-5; v_call: TRBV2
cdr3_aa: CASSAARVGSLAGELFF; j_call: TRBJ2-2; v_call: TRBV9
cdr3_aa: CASSQDPTARDHEQYF; j_call: TRBJ2-7; v_call: TRBV4-2
cdr3_aa: CASSPRDRGHTGELFF; j_call: TRBJ2-2; v_call: TRBV27
cdr3_aa: CASSLGGGEQYF; j_call: TRBJ2-7; v_call: TRBV7-9
cdr3_aa: CASSEALSGNQPQHF; j_call: TRBJ1-5; v_call: TRBV6-1
cdr3_aa: CASSYWRQQTGELFF; j_call: TRBJ2-2; v_call: TRBV6-5
cdr3_aa: CASSPPGWGRNNEQFF; j_call: TRBJ2-1; v_call: TRBV18
cdr3_aa: CASSFVGPGQPQHF; j_call: TRBJ1-5; v_call: TRBV28
cdr3_aa: CASLPRDSQYF; j_call: TRBJ2-4; v_call: TRBV27
cdr3_aa: CASSPRAEGNIQYF; j_call: TRBJ2-4; v_call: TRBV5-1
cdr3_aa: CASSQESLAGVTDTQYF; j_call: TRBJ2-3; v_call: TRBV4-1
cdr3_aa: CASSFEGGTQYF; j_call: TRBJ2-3; v_call: TRBV5-1
cdr3_aa: CASSSTTGIQYNEQFF; j_call: TRBJ2-1; v_call: TRBV5-6
cdr3_aa: CASSVSTGGSIGEKLFF; j_call: TRBJ1-4; v_call: TRBV9
cdr3_aa: CASSLARTSVEFLYEQYF; j_call: TRBJ2-7; v_call: TRBV7-2
cdr3_aa: CSALEIISTDTQYF; j_call: TRBJ2-3; v_call: TRBV29-1
cdr3_aa: CSAGGDYGYTF; j_call: TRBJ1-2; v_call: TRBV20-1
cdr3_aa: CARSKPPLAGNQPQHF; j_call: TRBJ1-5; v_call: TRBV5-3
cdr3_aa: CASSLLTGVTLYEQYF; j_call: TRBJ2-7; v_call: TRBV5-5
cdr3_aa: CASSSPLYNEQFF; j_call: TRBJ2-1; v_call: TRBV6-5
cdr3_aa: CASSMGQLTREQYF; j_call: TRBJ2-7; v_call: TRBV7-2
cdr3_aa: CASSAGTGGWSNQPQHF; j_call: TRBJ1-5; v_call: TRBV28
cdr3_aa: CASSNLPFGGPWGYEQYF; j_call: TRBJ2-7; v_call: TRBV27
cdr3_aa: CASSLAGRLDEQYF; j_call: TRBJ2-7; v_call: TRBV5-4
cdr3_aa: CASSSPTHARTEAFF; j_call: TRBJ1-1; v_call: TRBV11-2
cdr3_aa: CASSGRGFTDTQYF; j_call: TRBJ2-3; v_call: TRBV6-1
cdr3_aa: CASREGQTLGVGNQPQHF; j_call: TRBJ1-5; v_call: TRBV19